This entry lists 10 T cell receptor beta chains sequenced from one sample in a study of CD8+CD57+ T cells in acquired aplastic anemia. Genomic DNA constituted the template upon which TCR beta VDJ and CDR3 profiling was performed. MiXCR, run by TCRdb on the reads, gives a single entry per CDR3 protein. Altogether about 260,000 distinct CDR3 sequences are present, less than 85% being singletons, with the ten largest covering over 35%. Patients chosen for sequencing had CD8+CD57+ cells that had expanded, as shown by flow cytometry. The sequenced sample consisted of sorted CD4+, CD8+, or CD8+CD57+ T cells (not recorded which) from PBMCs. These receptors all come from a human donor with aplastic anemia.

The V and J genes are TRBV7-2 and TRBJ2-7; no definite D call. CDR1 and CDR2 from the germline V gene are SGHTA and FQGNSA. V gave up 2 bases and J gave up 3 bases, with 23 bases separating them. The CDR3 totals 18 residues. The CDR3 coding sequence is TGTGCCAGCAGCTTACCGCGAGGCCGCGATACGCAGTACTACGAGCAGTACGTC. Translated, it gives CASSLPRGRDTQYYEQYV.

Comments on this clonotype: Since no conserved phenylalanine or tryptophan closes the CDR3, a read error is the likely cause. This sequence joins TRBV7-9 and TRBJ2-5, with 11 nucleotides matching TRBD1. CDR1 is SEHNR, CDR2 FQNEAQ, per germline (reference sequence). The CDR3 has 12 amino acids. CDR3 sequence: CAGQGAWESQYY. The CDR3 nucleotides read TGTGCCGGACAGGGGGCTTGGGAGAGCCAGTACTAC.

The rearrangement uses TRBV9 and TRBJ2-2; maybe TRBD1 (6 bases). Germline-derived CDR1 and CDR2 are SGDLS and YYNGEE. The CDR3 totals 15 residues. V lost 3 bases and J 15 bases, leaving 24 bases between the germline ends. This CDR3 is CASSGWWTDNTGVFF. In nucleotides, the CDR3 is TGTGCCAGCAGCGGTTGGTGGACAGATAACACCGGGGTGTTTTTT.

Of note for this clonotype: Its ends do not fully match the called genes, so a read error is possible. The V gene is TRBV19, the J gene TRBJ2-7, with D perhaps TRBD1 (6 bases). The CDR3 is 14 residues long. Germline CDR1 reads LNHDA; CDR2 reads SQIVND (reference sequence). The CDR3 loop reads CASKQGTRSYEEYF. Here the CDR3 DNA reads TGTGCCAGTAAACAGGGTACCCGCTCCTACGAGGAGTACTTC.

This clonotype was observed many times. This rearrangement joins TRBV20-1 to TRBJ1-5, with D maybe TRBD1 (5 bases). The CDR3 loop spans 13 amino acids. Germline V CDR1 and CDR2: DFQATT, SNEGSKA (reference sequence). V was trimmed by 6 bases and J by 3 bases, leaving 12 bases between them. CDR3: CSATRGLNQPQHF. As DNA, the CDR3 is TGCAGTGCCACGCGGGGACTCAATCAGCCCCAGCATTTT.

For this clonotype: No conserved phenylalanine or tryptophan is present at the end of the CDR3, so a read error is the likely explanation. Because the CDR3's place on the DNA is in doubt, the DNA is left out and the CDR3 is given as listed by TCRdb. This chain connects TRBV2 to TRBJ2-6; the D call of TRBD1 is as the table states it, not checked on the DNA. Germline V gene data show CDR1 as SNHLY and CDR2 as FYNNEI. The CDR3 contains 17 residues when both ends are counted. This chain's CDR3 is CASSDGGIHEQFFGPGL.

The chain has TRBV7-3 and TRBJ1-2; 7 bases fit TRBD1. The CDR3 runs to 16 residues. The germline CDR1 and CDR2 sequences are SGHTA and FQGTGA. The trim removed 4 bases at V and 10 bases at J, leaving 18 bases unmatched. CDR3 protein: CASSSPPGQRHEHYTF. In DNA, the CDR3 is TGTGCCAGCAGCTCCCCTCCGGGACAGAGACATGAACACTACACCTTC.

CDR3 in amino acids: CASSFPGQGLSAGELFF. The CDR3 bases are TGTGCCAGCAGCTTTCCGGGACAGGGGTTGAGCGCCGGGGAGCTGTTTTTT. The rearrangement joins TRBV7-9 to TRBJ2-2; 10 bases map to TRBD1. Germline CDR1 reads SEHNR; CDR2 reads FQNEAQ (reference sequence). The CDR3 extends over 17 amino acids. Losses at the gene ends were 3 bases for V and 6 bases for J; bases not matched to a gene: 10.

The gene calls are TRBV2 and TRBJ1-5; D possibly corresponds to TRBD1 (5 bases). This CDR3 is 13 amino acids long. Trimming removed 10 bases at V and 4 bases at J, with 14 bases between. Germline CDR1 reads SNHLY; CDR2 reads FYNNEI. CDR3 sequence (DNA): TGTGCCACCCACGGGGCGCGGAATCAGCCCCAGCATTTT. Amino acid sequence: CATHGARNQPQHF.

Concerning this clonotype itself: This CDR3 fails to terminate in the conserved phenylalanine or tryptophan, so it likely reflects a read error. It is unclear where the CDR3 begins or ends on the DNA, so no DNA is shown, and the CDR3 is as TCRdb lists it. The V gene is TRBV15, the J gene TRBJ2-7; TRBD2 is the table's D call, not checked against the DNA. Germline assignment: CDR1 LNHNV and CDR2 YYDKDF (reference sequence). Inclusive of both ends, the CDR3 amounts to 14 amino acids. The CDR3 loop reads CATSGTGLGYVYYG.